This T cell receptor beta chain was sequenced during a study of PD-1 blockade in classical Hodgkin lymphoma. Study context: Every 2 weeks, patients got 3 mg/kg intravenous nivolumab.

The sample's time point: cycle 4 day 1 (C4D1), after 5 to 7 weeks of nivolumab. In every patient, relapse followed autologous stem cell transplantation, while exposure to brentuximab vedotin differed. Thawed PBMCs underwent magnetic negative selection to yield purified CD4+ T cells. For this clone: The antigen is undetermined.

Study conclusions and caveats: Researchers reported that CD4+ TCR diversity, though not CD8+, rose significantly by C4D1.

Germline V gene sequence: CDR1 SEHNR, CDR2 FQNEAQ (reference sequence). Trimming stripped 5 bases from V and 5 bases from J, with 19 bases between. The CDR3 is 16 residues long. The table came from immunoSEQ multiplex PCR; TCRdb's copy has only in-frame clones and leaves some out. The profile shows about 9,700 clones, around 75% of them singletons. The sample consisted of CD4+ T cells from blood, taken before the fourth cycle of nivolumab. J is TRBJ1-5 and V is TRBV7-9; D ambiguous. This TCR was recovered from a human donor with classical Hodgkin lymphoma. In DNA form, the CDR3 reads TGTGCCAGCAGCCCTAACCGGGCCATAAATTATCAGCCCCAGCATTTT. Encoded protein: CASSPNRAINYQPQHF.